These T cell receptor beta chains were read from a single sample in a study of T cells in Graves' hyperthyroidism and ophthalmopathy. In TCRdb, the multiplex PCR reads were re-called with MiXCR into one record per CDR3 protein. The table lists about 720,000 distinct CDR3 sequences, about a sixth of them singletons. The material sequenced was blood. Receptor source: a man aged 18-30 years with Graves' hyperthyroidism. The CDR3 runs from the conserved cysteine through the conserved F or W. D genes are given only for firm matches. Clone size, where shown, is once, few, many, or a class for clones that have expanded.

abundance	v_gene	j_gene	d_gene	CDR3aa	CDR3nt
few	TRBV7-9	TRBJ2-1	NA	CASSFRIYNEQFF	TGTGCCAGCAGCTTCCGCATTTACAATGAGCAGTTCTTC
many	TRBV30	TRBJ2-7	TRBD1	CAWDTGGMFKQYF	TGTGCCTGGGATACAGGGGGCATGTTTAAGCAGTACTTC
NA	TRBV19	TRBJ2-2	NA	CASSSLQGSGELFF	TGTGCCAGTAGTTCTCTTCAGGGTTCCGGGGAGCTGTTTTTT
many	TRBV7-2	TRBJ2-2	NA	CASSTRTKGELFF	TGTGCCAGCAGCACCCGGACGAAGGGGGAGCTGTTTTTT
NA	TRBV12-5	TRBJ1-1	TRBD1	CASGWTGYTEAFF	TGTGCTAGTGGCTGGACAGGGTACACTGAAGCTTTCTTT
few	TRBV27	TRBJ2-1	TRBD2	CASSLLGLAGGPGNEQFF	TGTGCCAGCAGTTTGCTCGGACTAGCGGGAGGGCCTGGTAATGAGCAGTTCTTC
NA	TRBV29-1	TRBJ2-1	NA	CSASHTGTGNEQFF	TGCAGCGCCTCCCACACAGGAACTGGGAATGAGCAGTTCTTC
few	TRBV19	TRBJ1-5	TRBD1	CASSIATGGSNQPQHF	TGTGCCAGTAGTATAGCAACAGGGGGGAGCAATCAGCCCCAGCATTTT
many	TRBV2	TRBJ2-7	TRBD2	CASSSGGLRFYEQYF	TGTGCCAGCAGTAGCGGGGGGTTGAGGTTCTACGAGCAGTACTTC
few	TRBV5-8	TRBJ2-7	TRBD1	CASSLPRTGGGEQYF	TGTGCCAGCAGCTTGCCCCGGACAGGGGGCGGGGAGCAGTACTTC
many	TRBV28	TRBJ2-5	TRBD2	CASSEPGLAGKETQYF	TGTGCCAGCAGTGAACCGGGACTAGCGGGCAAAGAGACCCAGTACTTC
many	TRBV7-2	TRBJ2-1	TRBD2	CASSYSSGRADEQFF	TGTGCCAGCAGCTACTCTAGCGGGAGGGCCGATGAGCAGTTCTTC
many	TRBV4-1	TRBJ2-7	NA	CASSQDLLGSYEQYF	TGCGCCAGCAGCCAAGATCTGTTAGGGTCCTACGAGCAGTACTTC
NA	TRBV7-9	TRBJ1-3	NA	CASSKIPAGNTIYF	TGTGCCAGCAGCAAAATCCCGGCGGGAAACACCATATATTTT
few	TRBV7-6	TRBJ2-3	NA	CASSLVLGRAETDTQYF	TGTGCCAGCAGCTTAGTGTTGGGCAGGGCCGAGACAGATACGCAGTATTTT
few	TRBV4-3	TRBJ1-3	NA	CASSQGAQAGNTIYF	TGCGCCAGCAGCCAAGGAGCTCAGGCTGGAAACACCATATATTTT
few	TRBV11-2	TRBJ1-2	NA	CASSLAGSDYGYTF	TGTGCCAGCAGCTTAGCAGGGTCGGACTATGGCTACACCTTC
many	TRBV28	TRBJ2-7	TRBD1	CASSLTGAAGEQYF	TGTGCCAGCAGTTTGACAGGGGCAGCCGGCGAGCAGTACTTC
many	TRBV7-3	TRBJ2-1	NA	CASSLMESSYNEQFF	TGTGCCAGCAGCTTAATGGAGAGCTCCTACAATGAGCAGTTCTTC
few	TRBV18	TRBJ1-3	TRBD1	CASSPLGQGAGNTIYF	TGTGCCAGCTCACCACTCGGACAGGGGGCCGGAAACACCATATATTTT
NA	TRBV7-3	TRBJ2-3	NA	CASSLSSLDTQYF	TGTGCCAGCAGCTTAAGTAGCCTAGATACGCAGTATTTT
NA	TRBV6-9	TRBJ2-5	TRBD1	CASSYERGQLYQETQYF	TGTGCCAGCAGCTACGAACGGGGACAGCTGTACCAAGAGACCCAGTACTTC
NA	TRBV6-1	TRBJ2-6	NA	CASSSPGSSGANVLTF	TGTGCCAGCAGCTCTCCTGGAAGCTCTGGGGCCAACGTCCTGACTTTC
many	TRBV20-1	TRBJ2-1	TRBD2	CSARTSGRGRSYNEQFF	TGCAGTGCCCGGACTAGCGGGAGAGGAAGGTCCTACAATGAGCAGTTCTTC
many	TRBV28	TRBJ2-5	NA	CASSLWGGRDQETQYF	TGTGCCAGCAGTTTATGGGGGGGTCGGGACCAAGAGACCCAGTACTTC
NA	TRBV9	TRBJ2-6	NA	CASTDPRDPASGANVLTF	TGTGCCAGTACAGACCCCCGAGACCCCGCCTCTGGGGCCAACGTCCTGACTTTC
many	TRBV7-2	TRBJ2-5	TRBD2	CASSPGGAQETQYF	TGTGCCAGCAGTCCGGGGGGGGCTCAAGAGACCCAGTACTTC
NA	TRBV28	TRBJ2-7	NA	CATGPGYEQYF	TGTGCCACGGGCCCAGGGTACGAGCAGTACTTC
many	TRBV7-9	TRBJ2-3	NA	CASSRNPDTQYF	TGTGCCAGCAGTCGGAATCCCGATACGCAGTATTTT
NA	TRBV29-1	TRBJ2-1	TRBD1	CSVEDGDRGHYNEQFF	TGCAGCGTTGAAGATGGGGACAGGGGCCACTACAATGAGCAGTTCTTC
NA	TRBV20-1	TRBJ1-2	TRBD1	CSANRGLNYGYTF	TGCAGTGCGAACAGGGGGCTAAACTATGGCTACACCTTC
few	TRBV28	TRBJ2-7	NA	CASRRGVRGVGNEQYF	TGTGCCAGCAGGAGAGGGGTGAGGGGGGTAGGTAACGAGCAGTACTTC
many	TRBV7-2	TRBJ2-5	TRBD2	CASSSSLAGGGAQYF	TGTGCCAGCAGCTCCTCCCTAGCGGGTGGGGGGGCCCAGTACTTC
many	TRBV28	TRBJ1-5	NA	CATFKGGSQHF	TGTGCCACATTCAAGGGCGGGTCCCAGCATTTT
NA	TRBV28	TRBJ1-4	NA	CASYGGGEIEKLFF	TGTGCCAGCTATGGGGGAGGGGAAATAGAAAAACTGTTTTTT
many	TRBV20-1	TRBJ2-3	NA	CSAGGTSTDTQYF	TGCAGTGCCGGCGGGACGAGCACAGATACGCAGTATTTT
many	TRBV27	TRBJ2-3	TRBD2	CASSLLGLAGISTDTQYF	TGTGCCAGCAGTCTCTTGGGACTAGCGGGAATCAGCACAGATACGCAGTATTTT
NA	TRBV9	TRBJ2-7	NA	CASSVDEGSGYEQYF	TGTGCCAGCAGCGTAGATGAGGGGAGCGGCTACGAGCAGTACTTC
NA	TRBV6-2/TRBV6-3	TRBJ2-1	NA	CASGLGGEQFF	TGTGCCAGCGGCCTCGGGGGCGAGCAGTTCTTC
many	TRBV20-1	TRBJ2-2	NA	CSARRTAQNTGELFF	TGCAGTGCTAGGCGGACAGCCCAGAACACCGGGGAGCTGTTTTTT
few	TRBV19	TRBJ2-7	TRBD1	CASSTWTGEAEQYF	TGTGCCAGTAGTACTTGGACAGGGGAGGCCGAGCAGTACTTC
many	TRBV14	TRBJ2-1	NA	CASSQDEEAGLNEQFF	TGTGCCAGCAGCCAAGATGAGGAAGCAGGCCTCAATGAGCAGTTCTTC
many	TRBV6-1	TRBJ1-1	NA	CASTRLLVGEAFF	TGTGCCAGCACGAGATTATTGGTAGGTGAAGCTTTCTTT
NA	TRBV20-1	TRBJ1-5	TRBD1	CSAQGDSNQPQHF	TGCAGTGCTCAGGGGGATAGCAATCAGCCCCAGCATTTT
many	TRBV20-1	TRBJ2-7	NA	CSASLSAMAPYEQYF	TGCAGTGCTTCACTTAGCGCGATGGCACCCTACGAGCAGTACTTC
many	TRBV28	TRBJ1-3	NA	CASRRFRESGNTIYF	TGTGCCAGCAGACGTTTCCGGGAATCCGGAAACACCATATATTTT
NA	TRBV4-1	TRBJ2-7	NA	CTSSQESGGDEQYF	TGCACCAGCAGCCAAGAATCGGGGGGCGACGAGCAGTACTTC
NA	TRBV19	TRBJ2-2	TRBD1	CASTSGTGYTGELFF	TGTGCCAGTACCTCCGGGACAGGTTACACCGGGGAGCTGTTTTTT
few	TRBV18	TRBJ2-1	TRBD2	CASSPGGRSNEQFF	TGTGCCAGCTCACCGGGCGGGAGAAGCAATGAGCAGTTCTTC
many	TRBV6-1	TRBJ1-5	TRBD1	CASSELGTGALSNQPQHF	TGTGCCAGCAGTGAATTAGGGACAGGGGCCCTTAGCAATCAGCCCCAGCATTTT
NA	TRBV15	TRBJ1-6	NA	CATSRDRGLPLHF	TGTGCCACCAGCAGAGATCGCGGGCTACCCCTCCACTTT
NA	TRBV19	TRBJ1-6	NA	CASSTGYLGNSPLHF	TGTGCCAGTAGTACAGGGTATCTCGGTAATTCACCCCTCCACTTT
few	TRBV7-8	TRBJ2-7	NA	CASSSATGGGSYEQYF	TGTGCCAGCAGCTCCGCGACTGGCGGCGGCTCCTACGAGCAGTACTTC
NA	TRBV12-5	TRBJ2-1	NA	CASGLGGAGEQFF	TGTGCTAGTGGTTTAGGCGGGGCGGGGGAGCAGTTCTTC
many	TRBV6-2/TRBV6-3	TRBJ2-4	TRBD1	CASRGDSYIQYF	TGTGCCAGCAGAGGGGACAGCTACATTCAGTACTTC